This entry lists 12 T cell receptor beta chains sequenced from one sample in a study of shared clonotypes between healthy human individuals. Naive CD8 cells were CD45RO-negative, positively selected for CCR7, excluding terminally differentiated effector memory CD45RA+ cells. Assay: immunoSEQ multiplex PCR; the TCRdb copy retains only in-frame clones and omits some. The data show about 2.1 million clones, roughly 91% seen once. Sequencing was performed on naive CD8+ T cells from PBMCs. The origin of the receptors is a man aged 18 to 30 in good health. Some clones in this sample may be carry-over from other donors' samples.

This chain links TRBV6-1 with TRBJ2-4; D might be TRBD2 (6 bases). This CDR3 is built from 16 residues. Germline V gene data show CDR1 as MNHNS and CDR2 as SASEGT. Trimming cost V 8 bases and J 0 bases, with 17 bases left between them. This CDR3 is CASGGGFGRAKNIQYF. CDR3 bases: TGTGCCAGCGGTGGAGGGTTTGGGCGAGCCAAAAACATTCAGTACTTC.

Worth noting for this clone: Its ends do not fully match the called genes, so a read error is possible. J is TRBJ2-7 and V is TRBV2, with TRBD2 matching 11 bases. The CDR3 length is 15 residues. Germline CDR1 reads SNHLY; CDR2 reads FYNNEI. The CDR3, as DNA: TGTGCCAGCAGGGAAGTAGCGGGAGGGTCCTACGAGCAGTACTTC. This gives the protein CASREVAGGSYEQYF.

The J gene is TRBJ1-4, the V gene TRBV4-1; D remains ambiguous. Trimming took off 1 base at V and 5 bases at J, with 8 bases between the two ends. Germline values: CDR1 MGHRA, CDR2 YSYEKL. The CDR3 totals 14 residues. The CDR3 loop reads CASSQGLRNEKLFF. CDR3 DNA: TGCGCCAGCAGCCAAGGTCTCAGAAATGAAAAACTGTTTTTT.

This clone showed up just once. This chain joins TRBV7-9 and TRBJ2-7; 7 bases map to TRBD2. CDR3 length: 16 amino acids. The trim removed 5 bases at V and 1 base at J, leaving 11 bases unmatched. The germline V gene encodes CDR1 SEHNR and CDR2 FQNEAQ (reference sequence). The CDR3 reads CASSPPGAGVSYEQYF. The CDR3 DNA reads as TGTGCCAGCAGCCCCCCCGGGGCGGGAGTTTCCTACGAGCAGTACTTC.

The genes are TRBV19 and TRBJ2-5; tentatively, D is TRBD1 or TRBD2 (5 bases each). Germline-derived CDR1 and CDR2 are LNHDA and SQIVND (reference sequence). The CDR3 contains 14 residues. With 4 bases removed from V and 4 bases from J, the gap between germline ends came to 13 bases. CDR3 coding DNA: TGTGCCAGTAGTACCACGGACGGGACAGAGACCCAGTACTTC. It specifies CASSTTDGTETQYF.

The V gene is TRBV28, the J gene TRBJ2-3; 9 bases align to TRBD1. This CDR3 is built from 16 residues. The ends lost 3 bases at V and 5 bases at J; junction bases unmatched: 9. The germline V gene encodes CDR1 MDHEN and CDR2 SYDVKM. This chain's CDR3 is CASSFPTGGRRDTQYF. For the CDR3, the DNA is TGTGCCAGCAGTTTCCCGACAGGGGGGAGGAGAGATACGCAGTATTTT.

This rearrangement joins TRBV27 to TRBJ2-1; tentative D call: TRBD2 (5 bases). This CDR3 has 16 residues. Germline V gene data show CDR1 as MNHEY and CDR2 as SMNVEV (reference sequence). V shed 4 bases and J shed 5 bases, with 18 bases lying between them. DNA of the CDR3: TGTGCCAGCAGTTACGGGGTTAGGTTTCTAGACAATGAGCAGTTCTTC. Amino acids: CASSYGVRFLDNEQFF.

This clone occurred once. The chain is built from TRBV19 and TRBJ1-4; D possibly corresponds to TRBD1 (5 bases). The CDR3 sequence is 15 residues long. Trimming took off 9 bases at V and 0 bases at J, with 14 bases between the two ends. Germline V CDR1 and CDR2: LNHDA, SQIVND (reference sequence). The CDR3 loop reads CASSNRLATNEKLFF. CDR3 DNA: TGTGCCAGCAGCAACAGGTTAGCAACTAATGAAAAACTGTTTTTT.

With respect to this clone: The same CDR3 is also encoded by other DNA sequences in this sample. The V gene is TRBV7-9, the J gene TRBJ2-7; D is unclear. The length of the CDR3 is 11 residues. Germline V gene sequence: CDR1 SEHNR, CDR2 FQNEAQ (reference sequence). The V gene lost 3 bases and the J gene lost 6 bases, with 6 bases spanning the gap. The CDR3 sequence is CASSLGREQYF. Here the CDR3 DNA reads TGTGCCAGCAGCTTGGGCCGCGAGCAGTACTTC.

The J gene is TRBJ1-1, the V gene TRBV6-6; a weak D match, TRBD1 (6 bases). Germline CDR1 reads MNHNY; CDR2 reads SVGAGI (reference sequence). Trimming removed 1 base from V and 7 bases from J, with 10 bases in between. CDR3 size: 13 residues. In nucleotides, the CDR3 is TGTGCCAGCAGTTACTACAGGGACCGTGAAGCTTTCTTT. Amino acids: CASSYYRDREAFF.

The chain's CDR3 is CASSLSVAGQPQHF. The CDR3 bases are TGTGCCAGCAGTTTATCGGTCGCCGGTCAGCCCCAGCATTTT. The rearrangement links TRBV27 to TRBJ1-5; no clear D gene. Trimming removed 0 bases from V and 6 bases from J, with 9 bases in between. The CDR3 sequence is 14 residues long. The germline V gene has CDR1 MNHEY and CDR2 SMNVEV (reference sequence).

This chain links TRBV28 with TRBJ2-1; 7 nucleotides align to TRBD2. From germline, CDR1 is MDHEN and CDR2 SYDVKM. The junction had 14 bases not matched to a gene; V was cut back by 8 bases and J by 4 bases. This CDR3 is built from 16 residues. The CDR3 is CASVKSRASGYNEQFF. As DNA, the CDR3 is TGTGCCAGCGTAAAGAGCCGGGCTAGCGGATACAATGAGCAGTTCTTC.